These 8 T cell receptor beta chains were all obtained from the same sample, sequenced in a study of cytomegalovirus exposure and HLA in healthy donors. The PCR had 60 Vbeta and 13 Jbeta primers. Using immunoSEQ multiplex PCR, the repertoire was profiled, and TCRdb retains in-frame clones only, with some absent. The sample records some 100,000 clones, approximately 75% being singletons. Sequencing was performed on PBMCs. Source of these receptors: a female donor in good health and CMV-seropositive.

V is TRBV5-1 and J is TRBJ2-1; 9 bases are shared with TRBD2. The CDR3 consists of 15 residues. Germline V gene sequence: CDR1 SGHRS, CDR2 YFSETQ. Trimming removed 0 bases from V and 7 bases from J; junction bases left unmatched: 5. CDR3 DNA sequence: TGCGCCAGCAGCTTGGGGGTAGCGGGAGCTAATGAGCAGTTCTTC. It codes for CASSLGVAGANEQFF.

There are a few counts of this clone. This chain joins TRBV27 and TRBJ2-5, with D perhaps TRBD1 (6 bases). CDR3 length equals 13 residues. Germline CDR1 MNHEY, CDR2 SMNVEV (reference sequence). Trimming removed 6 bases from V and 7 bases from J, with 15 bases in between. CDR3 coding DNA: TGTGCCAGCAGGACAGGCGTCGGTGGGACCCAGTACTTC. Its protein is CASRTGVGGTQYF.

The chain employs TRBV30 and TRBJ2-1; maybe TRBD1 (6 bases). V lost 0 bases, J lost 8 bases, and 11 bases lay in between. Germline V gene data show CDR1 as GTSNPN and CDR2 as SVGIG (reference sequence). The CDR3 contains 13 residues. The CDR3 sequence: CAWSVQGLDEQFF. The CDR3 nucleotides are TGTGCCTGGAGTGTACAGGGCTTGGATGAGCAGTTCTTC.

The V and J genes are TRBV28 and TRBJ2-3; weak D call: TRBD2 (6 bases). V was cut by 3 bases and J by 1 base, with 8 bases left in between. The CDR3 runs 14 residues. Germline CDR1 reads MDHEN; CDR2 reads SYDVKM. CDR3 residues: CASSLGTRTDTQYF. The CDR3 region has the DNA TGTGCCAGCAGTTTGGGGACTCGCACAGATACGCAGTATTTT.

In DNA form, the CDR3 reads TGTGCCAGCAGTGTTGGGGTACAGGCTGATCCCCTCCACTTT. It codes for CASSVGVQADPLHF. The J gene is TRBJ1-6, the V gene TRBV2; a weak D match, TRBD1 (5 bases). V lost 4 bases to trimming and J lost 13 bases, with 17 bases between them. Per germline, CDR1 SNHLY and CDR2 FYNNEI. This CDR3 contains 14 residues.

This rearrangement joins TRBV29-1 to TRBJ1-6, with 10 nucleotides matching TRBD1. Looked up from germline, CDR1 is SQVTM and CDR2 is ANQGSEA. V shed 1 base, J shed 2 bases, and the junction held 8 bases outside the gene matches. The CDR3 has 18 amino acids. CDR3 nucleotides: TGCAGCGTTGAAGCGTGGACAGGGGGTCTAACCTATAATTCACCCCTCCACTTT. It translates to CSVEAWTGGLTYNSPLHF.

This chain joins TRBV4-1 and TRBJ2-3, with 12 bases identical to TRBD2. This CDR3 has 17 amino acids. CDR1 and CDR2 from the germline V gene are MGHRA and YSYEKL. V lost 4 bases and J lost 0; bases outside the gene matches: 5. The CDR3 region is CASSPSSGRASTDTQYF. As DNA, the CDR3 is TGCGCCAGCAGCCCTTCTAGCGGGAGGGCTAGCACAGATACGCAGTATTTT.

The chain employs TRBV4-1 and TRBJ2-6; D not certain. The germline V and J ends were trimmed by 1 base and 1 base, with 11 bases remaining between them. This CDR3 has 17 residues. CDR1 MGHRA and CDR2 YSYEKL come from the germline V gene. In DNA form, the CDR3 reads TGCGCCAGCAGCCAAGCGGATTGGCGGTCTGGGGCCAACGTCCTGACTTTC. Translated: CASSQADWRSGANVLTF.